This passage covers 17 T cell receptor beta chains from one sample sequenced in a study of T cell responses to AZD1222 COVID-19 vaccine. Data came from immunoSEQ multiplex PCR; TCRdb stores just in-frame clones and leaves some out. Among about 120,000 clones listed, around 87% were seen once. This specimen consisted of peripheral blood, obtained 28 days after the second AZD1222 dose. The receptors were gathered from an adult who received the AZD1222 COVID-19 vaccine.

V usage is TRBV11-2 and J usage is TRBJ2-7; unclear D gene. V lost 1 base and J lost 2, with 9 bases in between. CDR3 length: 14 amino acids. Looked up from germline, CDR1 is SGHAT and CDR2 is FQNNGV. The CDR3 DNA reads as TGTGCCAGCAGCTTAGGTTTTCGGGCCTACGAGCAGTACTTC. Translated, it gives CASSLGFRAYEQYF.

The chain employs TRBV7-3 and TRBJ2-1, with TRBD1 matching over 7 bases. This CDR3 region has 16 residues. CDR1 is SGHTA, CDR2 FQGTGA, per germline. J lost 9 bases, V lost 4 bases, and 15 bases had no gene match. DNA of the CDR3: TGTGCCAGCAGCTCAAACCCGGGACAGTCTAGTAGTGAGCAGTTCTTC. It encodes CASSSNPGQSSSEQFF. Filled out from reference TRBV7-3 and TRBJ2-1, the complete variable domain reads GAGVSQTPSNKVTEKGKYVELRCDPISGHTALYWYRQSLGQGPEFLIYFQGTGAADDSGLPNDRFFAVRPEGSVSTLKIQRTERGDSAVYLCASSSNPGQSSSEQFFGPGTRLTVL.

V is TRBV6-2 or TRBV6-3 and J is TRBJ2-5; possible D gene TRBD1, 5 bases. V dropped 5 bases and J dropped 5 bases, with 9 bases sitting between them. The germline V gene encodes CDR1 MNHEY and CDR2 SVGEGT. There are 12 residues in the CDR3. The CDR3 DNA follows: TGTGCCAGCAGTCGTAACAGGGAGACCCAGTACTTC. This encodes CASSRNRETQYF.

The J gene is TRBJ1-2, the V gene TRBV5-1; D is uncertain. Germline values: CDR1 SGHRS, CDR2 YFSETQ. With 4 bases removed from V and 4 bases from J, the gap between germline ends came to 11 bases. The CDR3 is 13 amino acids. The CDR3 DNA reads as TGCGCCAGCAGCCGACCCACTGGCTATGGCTACACCTTC. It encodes CASSRPTGYGYTF.

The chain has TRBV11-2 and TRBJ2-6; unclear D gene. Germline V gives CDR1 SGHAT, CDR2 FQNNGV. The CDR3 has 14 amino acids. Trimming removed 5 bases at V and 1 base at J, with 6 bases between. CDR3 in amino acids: CASSPSSGANVLTF. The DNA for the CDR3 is TGTGCCAGCAGCCCCAGTTCTGGGGCCAACGTCCTGACTTTC.

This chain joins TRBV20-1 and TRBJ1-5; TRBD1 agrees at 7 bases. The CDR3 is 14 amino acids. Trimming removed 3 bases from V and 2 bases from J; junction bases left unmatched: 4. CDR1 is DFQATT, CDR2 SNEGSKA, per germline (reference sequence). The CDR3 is CSASEGAGNQPQHF. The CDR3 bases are TGCAGTGCTAGTGAGGGGGCGGGCAATCAGCCCCAGCATTTT.

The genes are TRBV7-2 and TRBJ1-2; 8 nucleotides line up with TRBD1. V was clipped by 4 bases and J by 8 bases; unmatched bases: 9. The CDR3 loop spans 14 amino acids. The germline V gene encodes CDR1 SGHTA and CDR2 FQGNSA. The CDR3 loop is CASSSGWTGMGYTF. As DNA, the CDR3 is TGTGCCAGCAGCTCGGGGTGGACAGGGATGGGCTACACCTTC.

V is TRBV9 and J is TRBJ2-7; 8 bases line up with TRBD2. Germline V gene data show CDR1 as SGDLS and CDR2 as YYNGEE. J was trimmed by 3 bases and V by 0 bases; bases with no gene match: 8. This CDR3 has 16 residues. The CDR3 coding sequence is TGTGCCAGCAGCGTAGCCCCTCACGGGGGGGGCTACGAGCAGTACTTC. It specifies CASSVAPHGGGYEQYF.

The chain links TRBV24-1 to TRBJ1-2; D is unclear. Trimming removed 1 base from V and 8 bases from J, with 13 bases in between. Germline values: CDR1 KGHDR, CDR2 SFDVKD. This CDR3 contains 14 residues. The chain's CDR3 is CATSDFGSPRGYTF. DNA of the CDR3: TGTGCCACCAGTGATTTCGGATCGCCTAGAGGCTACACCTTC.

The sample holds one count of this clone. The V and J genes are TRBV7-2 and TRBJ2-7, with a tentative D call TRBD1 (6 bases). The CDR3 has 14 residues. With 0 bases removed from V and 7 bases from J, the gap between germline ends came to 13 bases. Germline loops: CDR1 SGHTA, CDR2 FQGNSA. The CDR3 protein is CASSLAVGAREQYF. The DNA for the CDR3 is TGTGCCAGCAGCTTAGCCGTGGGGGCGCGGGAGCAGTACTTC. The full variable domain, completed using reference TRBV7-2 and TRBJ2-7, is GAGVSQSPSNKVTEKGKDVELRCDPISGHTALYWYRQSLGQGLEFLIYFQGNSAPDKSGLPSDRFSAERTGGSVSTLTIQRTQQEDSAVYLCASSLAVGAREQYFGPGTRLTVT.

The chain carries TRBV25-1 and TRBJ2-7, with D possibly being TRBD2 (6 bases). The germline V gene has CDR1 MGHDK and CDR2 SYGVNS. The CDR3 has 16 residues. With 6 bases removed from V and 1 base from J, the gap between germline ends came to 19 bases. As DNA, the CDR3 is TGTGCCAGCAGATCCTTGGACGGTCGGGGGTCCTACGAGCAGTACTTC. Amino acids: CASRSLDGRGSYEQYF.

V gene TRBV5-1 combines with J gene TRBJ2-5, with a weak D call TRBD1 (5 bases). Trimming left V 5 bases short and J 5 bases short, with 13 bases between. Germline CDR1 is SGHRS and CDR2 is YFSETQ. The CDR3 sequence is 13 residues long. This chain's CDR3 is CASRPDSKETQYF. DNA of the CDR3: TGCGCCAGCAGACCCGACAGTAAGGAGACCCAGTACTTC.

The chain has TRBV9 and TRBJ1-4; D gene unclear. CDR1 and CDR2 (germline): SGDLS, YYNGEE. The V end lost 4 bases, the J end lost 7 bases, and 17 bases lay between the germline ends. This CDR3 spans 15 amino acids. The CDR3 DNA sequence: TGTGCCAGCAGCCCAAAGGACTACTGGGGTGAAAAACTGTTTTTT. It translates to CASSPKDYWGEKLFF.

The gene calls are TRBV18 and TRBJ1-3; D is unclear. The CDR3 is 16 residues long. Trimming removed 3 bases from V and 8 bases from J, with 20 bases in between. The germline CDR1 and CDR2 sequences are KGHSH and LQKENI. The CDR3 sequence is CASSPLGISRRHTIYF. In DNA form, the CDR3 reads TGTGCCAGCTCACCGCTCGGGATCTCGAGGAGGCACACCATATATTTT.

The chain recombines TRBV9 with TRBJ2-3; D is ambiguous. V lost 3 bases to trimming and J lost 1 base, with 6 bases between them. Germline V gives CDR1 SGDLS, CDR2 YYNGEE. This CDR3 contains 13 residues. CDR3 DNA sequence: TGTGCCAGCAGCGCTCTGGGCACAGATACGCAGTATTTT. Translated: CASSALGTDTQYF.

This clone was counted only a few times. CDR3 DNA sequence: TGTGCCAGCAGCGCGACAGGTACGAGCTCCTATAATTCACCCCTCCACTTT. Residues: CASSATGTSSYNSPLHF. The chain recombines TRBV9 with TRBJ1-6; tentative D call: TRBD1 (6 bases). From germline, CDR1 is SGDLS and CDR2 YYNGEE. Trimming shortened V by 3 bases and J by 0 bases, and 13 bases separated the two germline ends. CDR3 length: 17 residues.

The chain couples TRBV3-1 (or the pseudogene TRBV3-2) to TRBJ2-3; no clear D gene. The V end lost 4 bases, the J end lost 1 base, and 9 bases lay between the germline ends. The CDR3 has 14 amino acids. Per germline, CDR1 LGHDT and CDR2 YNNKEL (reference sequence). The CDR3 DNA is TGTGCCAGCAGCCCTGAGGTGGGCACAGATACGCAGTATTTT. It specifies CASSPEVGTDTQYF.